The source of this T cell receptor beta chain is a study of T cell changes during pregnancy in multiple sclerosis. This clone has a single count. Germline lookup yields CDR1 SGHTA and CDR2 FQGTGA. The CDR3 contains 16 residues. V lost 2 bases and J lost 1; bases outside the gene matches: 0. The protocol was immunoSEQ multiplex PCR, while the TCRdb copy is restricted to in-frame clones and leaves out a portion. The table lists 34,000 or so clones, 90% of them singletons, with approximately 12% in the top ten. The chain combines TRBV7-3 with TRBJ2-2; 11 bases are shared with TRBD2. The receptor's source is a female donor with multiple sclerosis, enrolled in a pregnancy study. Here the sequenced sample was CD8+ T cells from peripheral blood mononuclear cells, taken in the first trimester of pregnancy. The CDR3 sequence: CASSLGLAGNTGELFF. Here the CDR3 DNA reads TGTGCCAGCAGCTTAGGACTAGCGGGGAACACCGGGGAGCTGTTTTTT.